This record covers a single T cell receptor (beta chain). Its specificity is not known. The CDR3 has 13 residues. Trimming stripped 0 bases from V and 4 bases from J, with 4 bases between. Germline-derived CDR1 and CDR2 are MGHRA and YSYEKL. The data derive from a study of early T cells in non-severe SARS-CoV-2 infection. The overall study: The study sequenced bulk RNA from unsorted whole blood, with chains unpaired.

Study-wide findings and caveats: Matches to VDJdb favored anti-spike CD8 responses and missed private and CD4 specificities.

In the library, individual cDNA molecules carried attached unique molecular identifiers. TCRdb re-derived calls from the 5' RACE reads in MiXCR, one entry per CDR3 protein. In the table there are under 85,000 distinct CDR3 sequences, 5% of which are singletons. The sample in question was whole blood, obtained at baseline. The chain carries TRBV4-1 and TRBJ2-1; D gene unclear. The source is an adult who was a healthcare worker with PCR-confirmed SARS-CoV-2 infection or an uninfected control (not recorded which). The CDR3 region is CASSQDPYNEQFF. DNA for the CDR3: TGCGCCAGCAGCCAAGATCCTTACAATGAGCAGTTCTTC.